The rows below give T cell receptor beta chains drawn from one sample of a study of blood T cell repertoires in COVID-19. Produced via immunoSEQ multiplex PCR; TCRdb's table is partial and in-frame only. The sample lists about 280,000 clones, roughly nine tenths occurring once. The sequencing input was peripheral blood. The source is a woman aged 30 to 39 with COVID-19, enrolled during active disease. The conserved cysteine and the conserved F or W are not part of the CDR3 here.

j_call v_call cdr3_aa
TRBJ2-7 TRBV7-9 ASSLATPISGSQY
TRBJ1-4 TRBV4-1 ASSQDAGEGNEKLF
TRBJ2-1 TRBV27 ASTSYSGLSSYNEQF
TRBJ1-2 TRBV12-3/TRBV12-4 ASNLGQVGGYT
TRBJ2-3 TRBV19 ASSIYLPSLQY
TRBJ2-3 TRBV11-2 ASSPTRLDTQY
TRBJ1-1 TRBV12-2 ASRSGREGTEAF
TRBJ1-2 TRBV2 ASSRDRGTLGYT
TRBJ2-1 TRBV19 ASSSSRDRGNNEQF
TRBJ2-7 TRBV28 ASSPLRYTQY
TRBJ1-6 TRBV4-1 ASGSREKHNSPLH
TRBJ2-3 TRBV7-6 ASSSGGLATSGGASTDTQY
TRBJ1-3 TRBV18 ASSPDRAGNTIY
TRBJ1-2 TRBV5-1 ASSLESPNYGYT
TRBJ2-3 TRBV6-1 ASSEASGGDTQY
TRBJ1-1 TRBV11-2 ASSALDLRAAF
TRBJ1-1 TRBV2 ASSDFLGGTEAF
TRBJ1-3 TRBV19 ASNDRSSGNTIY
TRBJ1-4 TRBV28 ASSFGLRRATNEKLF
TRBJ2-7 TRBV11-2 ASSLLTQGLTYEQY
TRBJ2-5 TRBV5-5 ASSPSLTHKETQY
TRBJ1-6 TRBV18 ASSPPTGWNSPLH
TRBJ1-1 TRBV11-1 ASSLGRGGFSEAF
TRBJ2-3 TRBV11-3 ASSLDAGNTDTQY
TRBJ2-2 TRBV7-9 ASSPVTANTGELF
TRBJ2-7 TRBV6-6 ASTWDNLYSEQY
TRBJ2-3 TRBV5-5 ASSFSRGLDTDTQY
TRBJ1-5 TRBV28 ASSAQADQPQH
TRBJ2-7 TRBV5-5 VSGTSYEQY
TRBJ2-5 TRBV28 ASSFDRGIEETQY
TRBJ2-2 TRBV4-1 ASSQDWGTSGGNTGELF
TRBJ2-2 TRBV3-1/TRBV3-2 ASKGVGELF
TRBJ1-4 TRBV5-6 ASSSTGGALREKLF
TRBJ1-3 TRBV12-5 ASGYPGTGNTIY
TRBJ1-1 TRBV5-1 ASKGTGGDMNTEAF
TRBJ1-1 TRBV3-1/TRBV3-2 ASSQTSGDTEAF
TRBJ1-4 TRBV19 ASSIARTSEKLF
TRBJ1-5 TRBV4-1 ASSPRDRYSNQPQH
TRBJ2-1 TRBV4-1 ASSPVGLLSYNEQF
TRBJ2-1 TRBV28 ASRSRGTGGFNEQF
TRBJ2-1 TRBV27 ASSLDSSLHEQF
TRBJ2-1 TRBV6-5 ASSWGGGPNEQF
TRBJ2-4 TRBV12-3/TRBV12-4 ASRILAKNIQY
TRBJ2-7 TRBV5-1 ASSRTTSGGYEQY
TRBJ1-1 TRBV27 ASSSGTGGVSEAF